Listed below are T cell receptor beta chains from one sample, sequenced in a study of blood T cell repertoires in COVID-19. Using immunoSEQ multiplex PCR, the repertoire was profiled, and TCRdb retains in-frame clones only, with some absent. Of under 75,000 clones in the sample, roughly 91% are singletons; the top ten hold 9.5% to 13%. Sequenced sample: peripheral blood. Source of these receptors: a woman aged 18-30 years with acute or convalescent COVID-19. Both conserved end residues are trimmed from each CDR3.

j_gene,len,v_gene,CDR3aa
TRBJ2-3,14,TRBV6-1,ASSGDRGTYTDTQY
TRBJ2-3,13,TRBV10-3,AISESTGYGDTQY
TRBJ2-6,12,TRBV5-1,ASSLAPGANVLT
TRBJ1-3,13,TRBV18,ASSPQGALGNTIY
TRBJ1-3,15,TRBV27,ASARQGLGVSGNTIY
TRBJ1-3,13,TRBV6-5,ASSSYWDRVDTIY
TRBJ1-5,14,TRBV20-1,SASNSGTSSNQPQH
TRBJ1-2,11,TRBV7-9,ASNRGAAYGYT
TRBJ1-6,15,TRBV28,ASSLIGGGTRSSPLH
TRBJ2-1,15,TRBV18,ASSPNSGLAGGNEQF
TRBJ2-7,12,TRBV10-1,ASSESGTGARQY
TRBJ1-5,8,TRBV30,AAGNQPQH
TRBJ1-4,13,TRBV11-2,ASSLGTGGNEKLF
TRBJ1-2,11,TRBV5-8,ASSSGSSHGYT
TRBJ2-6,15,TRBV7-8,ASSSRTLSSGANVLT
TRBJ1-3,13,TRBV5-6,ASSFNAVAGNTIY
TRBJ1-2,12,TRBV7-9,ASSRDRVDYGYT
TRBJ2-5,13,TRBV2,ASRRGLAGPETQY
TRBJ2-3,14,TRBV28,ASSFRSSRALDTQY
TRBJ1-5,12,TRBV28,ASSPPDRNQPQH
TRBJ1-1,12,TRBV13,ASSSREPRTEAF
TRBJ1-1,13,TRBV5-1,ASSLDTGMNTEAF
TRBJ2-7,14,TRBV28,ASSFGRWGHSYEQY
TRBJ2-3,13,TRBV3-1/TRBV3-2,ASSLLRGGADTQY
TRBJ1-6,11,TRBV2,AGQGDLNSPLH
TRBJ1-1,11,TRBV3-1/TRBV3-2,ASSQAVNTEAF
TRBJ2-1,17,TRBV7-2,ASSLGGLAGGPAYNEQF
TRBJ2-2,11,TRBV29-1,SIQQGDAGELF
TRBJ1-1,12,TRBV4-1,ASSQAGLNTEAF
TRBJ1-1,11,TRBV7-2,ASTTYLGTEAF
TRBJ2-2,11,TRBV24-1,ATSVAYTGELF
TRBJ1-1,12,TRBV4-3,ASSQEDGSTEAF
TRBJ2-1,14,TRBV9,ASSVGRAPIGNEQF
TRBJ1-4,14,TRBV15,ATSRTLDRRNEKLF
TRBJ2-2,13,TRBV7-6,ASSATGGWPGELF
TRBJ2-2,11,TRBV30,AWSTSETGELF
TRBJ2-3,14,TRBV2,ASSELSSGGADTQY
TRBJ1-2,11,TRBV28,ASSGRALRGYT
TRBJ2-7,12,TRBV4-2,ASSLTGVLGEQY
TRBJ2-7,15,TRBV5-1,ASSLGPSRAGPYEQY
TRBJ1-2,15,TRBV13,ASSLDNGRGAEAGYT
TRBJ2-4,14,TRBV6-6,ASSYSMQDGKNIQY
TRBJ2-4,13,TRBV5-8,ASSLRQGAKNIQY
TRBJ1-6,11,TRBV30,AGRTGEGSPLH
TRBJ1-2,13,TRBV10-3,AISDGEARAYGYT
TRBJ1-1,11,TRBV6-5,ASSRDRAAEAF
TRBJ2-4,12,TRBV2,ASSLGGSGHIQY
TRBJ1-2,13,TRBV3-1/TRBV3-2,ASSQDRVVNYGYT
TRBJ1-3,14,TRBV28,ASTNPGTRNGNTIY
TRBJ2-7,14,TRBV3-1/TRBV3-2,ASSPHLGQPAGEQY
TRBJ2-1,13,TRBV5-6,ASSLSRQGANEQF
TRBJ2-5,12,TRBV4-1,ASSPIAGEQTQY
TRBJ2-7,13,TRBV15,ATSRLAGGSHEQY